These T cell receptor beta chains were read from a single sample in a study of T cell repertoires and HLA-DP antigens. Using immunoSEQ multiplex PCR, the repertoire was profiled, and TCRdb retains in-frame clones only, with some absent. The top ten clones hold 40% to 60% of a sample with nearly 2,500 clones, 60% to 75% of them seen once. Sequencing was performed on CD137- CD4+ T cells from cultured PBMCs. The receptor set was obtained from a man in his sixties in good health and CMV-seronegative. Each CDR3 is given with its conserved first and last residue. A D gene is named only where the DNA matches it firmly. Not every row has a clone size; where given, it reads once, few, many or a size class.

clone_size d_call j_call v_call cdr3_nt cdr3_aa
. . TRBJ1-2 TRBV4-3 TGCGCCAGCAGCCAAGATCGGGGGGCCACGGGCTACACCTTC CASSQDRGATGYTF
few TRBD1 TRBJ1-6 TRBV7-8 TGTGCCAGCAGCTTTGGACAGGCCCTGGGGCCCCTCCACTTT CASSFGQALGPLHF
. . TRBJ2-3 TRBV7-2 TGTGCCAGCTCCCTGTTTAGACCCACAGATACGCAGTATTTT CASSLFRPTDTQYF
. . TRBJ2-2 TRBV6-6 TGTGCCAGCAGTTACTTAAGACAGGCCCGGGGGGAGCTGTTTTTT CASSYLRQARGELFF
. TRBD1 TRBJ2-3 TRBV19 TGTGCCAGTAGCTCGGGCAGGGGGCGAACAGATACGCAGTATTTT CASSSGRGRTDTQYF
. TRBD1 TRBJ2-7 TRBV19 TGTGCCAGTAGTATAGAGAGGGGGCGTCCCGCCGAGCAGTACTTC CASSIERGRPAEQYF
. TRBD1 TRBJ1-2 TRBV6-5 TGTGCCAGCAGTTCCCGGACAGGGAGGGATGGCTACACCTTC CASSSRTGRDGYTF
. . TRBJ2-1 TRBV9 TGTGCCAGCAGCGTGTCTGAAGCCTCCTACAATGAGCAGTTCTTC CASSVSEASYNEQFF
. TRBD1 TRBJ1-5 TRBV28 TGTGCCAGCAGTTTTCCGGGACAGGGGAATCAGCCCCAGCATTTT CASSFPGQGNQPQHF
once . TRBJ2-5 TRBV5-5 TGTGCCAGCAGCTTGTACGGGGGCCAAGAGACCCAGTACTTC CASSLYGGQETQYF
once . TRBJ2-1 TRBV11-1 TGTGCCAGCAGCTCCGTAGGCCCGAATGAGCAGTTCTTC CASSSVGPNEQFF
. TRBD2 TRBJ2-2 TRBV7-2 TGTGCCAGCAGCTCCTTCCGCGGGGGAACCGGGGAGCTGTTTTTT CASSSFRGGTGELFF
. . TRBJ2-6 TRBV7-9 TGTGCCAGCGTGGTCAGGTCTAACTCTGGGGCCAACGTCCTGACTTTC CASVVRSNSGANVLTF
. TRBD1 TRBJ2-3 TRBV5-1 TGCGCCAGCAGCTTGGACAGGGGGAGCACAGATACGCAGTATTTT CASSLDRGSTDTQYF
. . TRBJ2-1 TRBV21-1 TGTGCCAGCAGCAAAGACCTGGCGGGATGGTTCCACAATGAGCAGTTCTTC CASSKDLAGWFHNEQFF
once TRBD1 TRBJ1-3 TRBV14 TGTGCCAGCAGCCGGAGACAGGGGGTAGAAAACACCATATATTTT CASSRRQGVENTIYF
large . TRBJ1-2 TRBV5-1 TGCGCCAGCAGCTTAACAGGGAGGTATGGCTACACCTTC CASSLTGRYGYTF